This TCR beta chain derives from a study of shared clonotypes between healthy human individuals. Study-wide results and caveats: Blood was the sole source, and tissue repertoires probably differ.

Naive CD8 cells lacked CD45RO, underwent positive selection for CCR7 and left out terminally differentiated effector memory CD45RA+ cells. Caucasian adults residing in Nashville, Tennessee made up all the donors. TCRdb's copy holds only in-frame clones and misses some; the assay was immunoSEQ multiplex PCR. Of hundreds of thousands of clones listed, 85% to 95% are singletons. The CDR3 consists of 15 residues. After removal of 1 base from V and 3 bases from J, the junction contained 2 bases not matched to a gene. Germline values: CDR1 MNHEY, CDR2 SMNVEV (reference sequence). In regard to this clone: Its cognate antigen is unknown. Other DNA sequences of this sample code for an identical CDR3.

V gene TRBV27 combines with J gene TRBJ2-3; the match to TRBD1 covers 9 bases. The receptor comes from a woman aged 25 to 39 in good health. Sequenced: naive CD8+ T cells sorted from blood. The CDR3 is CASSLLGTGTDTQYF. In DNA, the CDR3 is TGTGCCAGCAGTTTATTGGGGACAGGGACAGATACGCAGTATTTT.